This T cell receptor (beta chain) stems from a study of blood T cell repertoires in COVID-19. Study details: The study drew acute and convalescent COVID-19 samples from the United States, Italy and Spain. The cDNA or gDNA used as material had been derived from T cells, B-cell-depleted T cells, or PBMCs.

Original processing notes: Counts of nucleated cells, estimated from reference gene primer amplification, were obtained. Profiling relied on immunoSEQ multiplex PCR, and the TCRdb table lists in-frame clones only, not all of them. That table gives V, J and clone size, and the DNA gave D and trimming. The table records some 41,000 clones, about 88% of them present only once. Germline-derived CDR1 and CDR2 are SGHTA and FQGTGA. Trimming took off 2 bases at V and 4 bases at J, with 11 bases between the two ends. The length of the CDR3 is 14 residues. Material for sequencing was peripheral blood. J is TRBJ2-5 and V is TRBV7-3; tentatively, D is TRBD1 (5 bases). The origin of this receptor is a man between 65 and 85 years old with active COVID-19. DNA of the CDR3: TGTGCCAGCAGCTTAGCCGCAGGGCGAGAGACCCAGTACTTC. Protein: CASSLAAGRETQYF.